This T cell receptor beta chain was sequenced in a study of blood T cell repertoires in COVID-19 (dated by TCRdb to 2020 to 2021). In the study overall: Samples from collaborators originated in the United States, Italy and Spain and spanned both the acute and convalescent phases of COVID-19. Subjects who had been exposed to COVID-19, were actively infected with it, or had recovered from it provided the deeply sampled blood TCRbeta repertoires that made up the dataset. The sample metadata nearly always contained a de-identified subject ID, COVID-19 status, age in years and sex. Where available, HLA class I and class II types were taken from metadata supplied by the sample provider and were not determined by assay-based typing. The material from the prospective study consisted of cDNA or gDNA derived from T cells, B-cell-depleted T cells, or PBMCs. A freely available public database, intended as a resource for researchers studying the immune response to SARS-CoV-2, is where the repertoires were released. Samples were obtained from the ongoing ImmuneRACE study (first 160 participants) and from 1,200 or so subjects provided by 6 global collaborators.

The CDR3 numbers 13 residues from cysteine through phenylalanine. Only the CDR3 part of the read is kept: 39 bases, read in frame from the first base. The trim is 6 bases for V and 11 bases for J, with a gap of 17 bases between the germline ends. The CDR1 and CDR2 encoded by the germline V gene are SGHTA and FQGNSA. In this sample, this clone turned up a few times. This receptor's antigen is unknown. Base qualities are missing; no much larger clone stands one base away. The paper's findings and limits, for the study overall: The amount of clinical and demographic metadata varied by source and participant and was provided uncurated.

Collaborating institutions collected whole blood in K2EDTA tubes following their own protocols. For TCRbeta analysis, collaborators shipped samples as frozen whole blood, isolated PBMCs, or DNA extracted from either of those sample types. The immunoSEQ Assay, a bias-controlled multiplex PCR, was used to amplify TCRbeta CDR3 regions from genomic DNA. As for the authors' bioinformatics: The number of nucleated cells in each sample was estimated by amplification of reference gene primers within the assay. To quantify the absolute abundance of each unique TCRbeta CDR3 rearrangement, sequence reads were collapsed and filtered. For each sample, productive Simpson clonality was calculated as the square root of Simpson's diversity index across productive rearrangements. This immuneACCESS table, as held by TCRdb, lists in-frame sequences with V and J called but not all clones. Of the missing ones, under half trace to an unresolved V gene in checked studies; the others have no known cause. Clone size and the V and J calls come from that table; the DNA yielded D and trimming. The sample profile shows under 85,000 clones; around 83% of them were found once. The top ten hold roughly 5% of the sample.

The receptor chain draws on TRBV7-2 and TRBJ1-5, with TRBD1 tentatively as D gene (5 bases match). The sequenced sample consisted of peripheral blood. This TCR came from a man aged 45 to 65 with active COVID-19. The nucleotides are TGTGCCAGCAGGCCCTCCCCTGAAGGGGCCCAGCATTTT. It codes for CASRPSPEGAQHF. The full variable domain, with segments outside the CDR3 supplied by the reference TRBV7-2 and TRBJ1-5 proteins, appears as GAGVSQSPSNKVTEKGKDVELRCDPISGHTALYWYRQSLGQGLEFLIYFQGNSAPDKSGLPSDRFSAERTGGSVSTLTIQRTQQEDSAVYLCASRPSPEGAQHFGDGTRLSIL.